The 28 T cell receptor beta chains in this list originate from one sample, sequenced in a study of cytomegalovirus exposure and HLA in healthy donors. Primers for the PCR totalled 60 Vbeta and 13 Jbeta. The assay was immunoSEQ multiplex PCR, and TCRdb's table has in-frame clones only and misses some. The sample lists about 130,000 clones; about four fifths were seen once. The sequencing input was PBMCs. The source is a man between 18 and 35 years old in good health and CMV-seronegative.

This clone showed up just once. The chain has TRBV10-3 and TRBJ1-1, with 9 bases lining up with TRBD1. CDR3 length equals 17 residues. Losses at the gene ends were 5 bases for V and 3 bases for J; bases not matched to a gene: 13. CDR1 and CDR2 from the germline V gene are ENHRY and SYGVKD. The CDR3 region has the DNA TGTGCCATCAGTAGGAGGGGGACAGGGTCGGGCGACACTGAAGCTTTCTTT. This sequence encodes CAISRRGTGSGDTEAFF.

This clone has a single count. This rearrangement joins TRBV30 to TRBJ2-4; D may be TRBD2 (5 bases). The V gene lost 2 bases and the J gene lost 6 bases, with 11 bases spanning the gap. The V gene's germline CDR1 is GTSNPN and CDR2 SVGIG (reference sequence). CDR3 length: 13 amino acids. The CDR3 coding sequence is TGTGCCTGGAGTCTTCTAGCTAGAAACATTCAGTACTTC. It encodes CAWSLLARNIQYF. Based on the CDR3 plus reference TRBV30 and TRBJ2-4, the full variable domain is SQTIHQWPATLVQPVGSPLSLECTVEGTSNPNLYWYRQAAGRGLQLLFYSVGIGQISSEVPQNLSASRPQDRQFILSSKKLLLSDSGFYLCAWSLLARNIQYFGAGTRLSVL.

CDR3 bases: TGCAGTGCTAGAGATTCCCACTTCTACACCTTC. It translates to CSARDSHFYTF. The chain carries TRBV20-1 and TRBJ1-2, with no clear D. The germline CDR1 and CDR2 sequences are DFQATT and SNEGSKA (reference sequence). The CDR3 has 11 residues. V lost 0 bases to trimming and J lost 10 bases, with 9 bases between them.

The chain recombines TRBV5-5 with TRBJ1-5; D possibly corresponds to TRBD1 (5 bases). V lost 5 bases, J lost 1 base, and 10 bases lay in between. The CDR3 is 14 residues long. Per germline, CDR1 SGHKS and CDR2 YYEKEE (reference sequence). The CDR3 coding sequence is TGTGCCAGCAGACCTGACAGAAGCAATCAGCCCCAGCATTTT. It codes for CASRPDRSNQPQHF.

The rearrangement links TRBV14 to TRBJ1-2, with 9 bases lining up with TRBD1. The trim removed 5 bases at V and 7 bases at J, leaving 8 bases unmatched. Looked up from germline, CDR1 is SGHDN and CDR2 is FVKESK. The CDR3 length is 14 residues. The CDR3 spells CASSAWTGVSGYTF. CDR3 coding DNA: TGTGCCAGCAGCGCATGGACAGGGGTTAGTGGCTACACCTTC.

The CDR3, as DNA: TGTGCCAGCAGCCCGGACAGGCGTCTTGAAGCTTTCTTT. It translates to CASSPDRRLEAFF. The chain recombines TRBV7-2 with TRBJ1-1; 7 nucleotides agree with TRBD1. Per germline, CDR1 SGHTA and CDR2 FQGNSA. This CDR3 spans 13 amino acids. J was trimmed by 7 bases and V by 5 bases; bases with no gene match: 7.

The rearrangement links TRBV7-9 to TRBJ1-2; 7 bases line up with TRBD1. The length of the CDR3 is 18 residues. Trimming at V came to 4 bases and at J to 0 bases, leaving 14 bases not matched to a gene. Germline V lookup: CDR1 SEHNR, CDR2 FQNEAQ (reference sequence). The CDR3 sequence: CASSSSTGEPGANYGYTF. The CDR3 DNA follows: TGTGCCAGCAGCTCCTCAACAGGGGAACCTGGGGCTAACTATGGCTACACCTTC.

This clone was observed a few times. V gene TRBV6-6 combines with J gene TRBJ2-5, with unresolved D. The CDR3 sequence is 15 residues long. Germline CDR1 and CDR2: MNHNY and SVGAGI (reference sequence). Trimming left V 0 bases short and J 4 bases short, with 12 bases between. CDR3 bases: TGTGCCAGCAGTTACTCCTTATCGTCAGGAGAGACCCAGTACTTC. Translation gives CASSYSLSSGETQYF.

This clone has just a few counts. A junction boundary mismatches the germline segment, possibly from a read error. CDR3 protein: CSSSLEGTGGADYGYTF. CDR3 nucleotide sequence: TGTTCCAGCAGCTTAGAAGGCACAGGGGGCGCTGACTATGGCTACACCTTC. This sequence joins TRBV7-9 and TRBJ1-2, with 9 bases lining up with TRBD1. The CDR3 is made up of 17 amino acids. Per germline, CDR1 SEHNR and CDR2 FQNEAQ (reference sequence). Supplemented by reference TRBV7-9 and TRBJ1-2, the full variable domain reads DTGVSQNPRHKITKRGQNVTFRCDPISEHNRLYWYRQTLGQGPEFLTYFQNEAQLEKSRLLSDRFSAERPKGSFSTLEIQRTEQGDSAMYLCSSSLEGTGGADYGYTFGSGTRLTVV.

The rearrangement joins TRBV7-8 to TRBJ2-7; D is possibly TRBD2 (6 bases). Per germline, CDR1 SGHVS and CDR2 FQNEAQ. The CDR3 is 14 amino acids. Between the trimmed V and J ends, which lost 2 bases and 2 bases, there was a span of 10 bases. CDR3 region: CASSLTGVPYEQYF. CDR3 nucleotide sequence: TGTGCCAGCAGCTTAACGGGAGTCCCCTACGAGCAGTACTTC.

V usage is TRBV28 and J usage is TRBJ2-7; no clear D gene. The germline V gene has CDR1 MDHEN and CDR2 SYDVKM. V was shortened by 3 bases and J by 3 bases, with 6 bases between the two germline ends. This CDR3 is 12 amino acids long. The CDR3 loop is CASSFSVYEQYF. The CDR3 nucleotides are TGTGCCAGCAGTTTCTCGGTCTACGAGCAGTACTTC.

The chain has TRBV6-5 and TRBJ1-5; TRBD1 might be the D (5 bases). The germline CDR1 and CDR2 sequences are MNHEY and SVGAGI. The V end lost 0 bases, the J end lost 3 bases, and 9 bases lay between the germline ends. This CDR3 comprises 15 residues. The CDR3 region is CASSYSPTANQPQHF. The CDR3 DNA follows: TGTGCCAGCAGTTACTCCCCGACAGCCAATCAGCCCCAGCATTTT.

This chain uses TRBV12-5 with TRBJ2-1; TRBD2 is a possible D gene (6 bases). Per the germline V gene, CDR1 is LGHNT and CDR2 is FRNRAP. The CDR3 loop spans 16 amino acids. V lost 5 bases and J lost 5, with 19 bases in between. In nucleotides, the CDR3 is TGTGCTAGTGGTCTTCCAGCGGAGGGAATCCACAATGAGCAGTTCTTC. Protein sequence: CASGLPAEGIHNEQFF.

Worth noting for this clone: At one end, the junction sequence differs from germline, possibly due to a read error. V gene TRBV7-9 combines with J gene TRBJ1-1; D gene uncertain. The germline gives CDR1 SEHNR, CDR2 FQNEAQ (reference sequence). This CDR3 comprises 12 residues. CDR3 in DNA: TGTGCCACCAGCGGAGGAGGGATTGAAGCTTTCTTT. Translating it yields CATSGGGIEAFF.

The J gene is TRBJ2-7, the V gene TRBV6-4; maybe TRBD1 (5 bases). Germline V gene lookup returns CDR1 MRHNA and CDR2 SNTAGT. V was clipped by 2 bases and J by 0 bases, with 14 bases between them. CDR3 size: 16 residues. The CDR3 DNA reads as TGTGCCAGCAGTGACCCCGTTGGACATCCCTCCTACGAGCAGTACGTC. Protein sequence: CASSDPVGHPSYEQYV.

Many counts were recorded for this clone. J is TRBJ2-3 and V is TRBV5-1; D perhaps matches TRBD1 (5 bases). The germline CDR1 and CDR2 sequences are SGHRS and YFSETQ. The CDR3 sequence is 13 residues long. Trimming removed 0 bases at V and 6 bases at J, with 8 bases between. The CDR3 coding sequence is TGCGCCAGCAGCTTGGGGGGCGATGATACGCAGTATTTT. This gives the protein CASSLGGDDTQYF.

This rearrangement joins TRBV6-5 to TRBJ1-6; D possibly corresponds to TRBD1 (6 bases). The CDR3 loop spans 14 amino acids. Germline CDR1 is MNHEY and CDR2 is SVGAGI. V dropped 9 bases and J dropped 8 bases, with 17 bases sitting between them. CDR3 coding DNA: TGTGCCAGTACCTTCTTCGGGGGGCATTCACCCCTCCACTTT. It translates to CASTFFGGHSPLHF.

This chain links TRBV19 with TRBJ2-3; D perhaps matches TRBD2 (5 bases). Trimming removed 5 bases at V and 5 bases at J, with 20 bases between. This CDR3 region has 16 residues. Germline V gene sequence: CDR1 LNHDA, CDR2 SQIVND (reference sequence). CDR3 nucleotides: TGTGCCAGTAGTCCAAGGACTGGGTCGGGGATAGATACGCAGTATTTT. Encoded protein: CASSPRTGSGIDTQYF.

This rearrangement joins TRBV9 to TRBJ2-1; the match to TRBD2 covers 7 bases. This CDR3 has 15 residues. Germline values: CDR1 SGDLS, CDR2 YYNGEE. Trimming took 2 bases from V and 4 from J; bases not matched to a gene: 6. The CDR3 DNA sequence: TGTGCCAGCAGCGTTGGTCCTAGCGGTTACAATGAGCAGTTCTTC. Its translation: CASSVGPSGYNEQFF.

The rearrangement links TRBV7-8 to TRBJ1-1; D unclear. Trimming cost V 4 bases and J 1 base, with 10 bases left between them. The CDR3 totals 14 residues. CDR1 is SGHVS and CDR2 is FQNEAQ in the germline V gene. Here the CDR3 DNA reads TGTGCCAGCAGCTCCACGACTGGGAACACTGAAGCTTTCTTT. It codes for CASSSTTGNTEAFF. Looking up the rest from reference TRBV7-8 and TRBJ1-1 gives the full variable domain: GAGVSQSPRYKVAKRGQDVALRCDPISGHVSLFWYQQALGQGPEFLTYFQNEAQLDKSGLPSDRFFAERPEGSVSTLKIQRTQQEDSAVYLCASSSTTGNTEAFFGQGTRLTVV.

The chain is built from TRBV5-1 and TRBJ2-1; TRBD2 aligns across 15 bases. Germline V gene sequence: CDR1 SGHRS, CDR2 YFSETQ. CDR3 length equals 17 residues. V lost 0 bases to trimming and J lost 7 bases; unmatched junction nucleotides: 5. The CDR3 protein is CASSLGTSGRAGNEQFF. The CDR3 DNA is TGCGCCAGCAGCTTGGGGACTAGCGGGAGGGCCGGTAATGAGCAGTTCTTC. Together with reference TRBV5-1 and TRBJ2-1, the CDR3 gives the full variable domain: KAGVTQTPRYLIKTRGQQVTLSCSPISGHRSVSWYQQTPGQGLQFLFEYFSETQRNKGNFPGRFSGRQFSNSRSEMNVSTLELGDSALYLCASSLGTSGRAGNEQFFGPGTRLTVL.

J is TRBJ2-5 and V is TRBV5-5, with TRBD2 matching over 7 bases. The CDR3 consists of 13 residues. Germline CDR1 reads SGHKS; CDR2 reads YYEKEE (reference sequence). J was trimmed by 5 bases and V by 4 bases; bases with no gene match: 5. CDR3 sequence: CASSLFSGETQYF. The CDR3, as DNA: TGTGCCAGCAGCCTATTTAGCGGGGAGACCCAGTACTTC.

The J gene is TRBJ1-4, the V gene TRBV6-6; 7 bases are a match to TRBD1. Trimming took 6 bases from V and 8 from J; bases not matched to a gene: 3. Germline V gene data show CDR1 as MNHNY and CDR2 as SVGAGI (reference sequence). There are 12 residues in the CDR3. CDR3 loop: CASRPGQEKLFF. Written as DNA, the CDR3 is TGTGCCAGCAGACCGGGACAGGAAAAACTGTTTTTT.

This chain links TRBV29-1 with TRBJ2-4; D is possibly TRBD1 (6 bases). The germline V gene has CDR1 SQVTM and CDR2 ANQGSEA. With 4 bases removed from V and 8 bases from J, the gap between germline ends came to 9 bases. The CDR3 runs to 11 residues. The DNA for the CDR3 is TGCAGCGTTGTGAAGGGGGACATTCAGTACTTC. It translates to CSVVKGDIQYF.

There are a few counts of this clone. DNA for the CDR3: TGTGCCAGCAGCTTCTCGGGGTTTGAGACTGAAGCTTTCTTT. The encoded protein is CASSFSGFETEAFF. The chain links TRBV7-9 to TRBJ1-1; D unclear. The CDR3 is 14 amino acids. Per germline, CDR1 SEHNR and CDR2 FQNEAQ (reference sequence). V was shortened by 3 bases and J by 5 bases, with 13 bases between the two germline ends.

This chain connects TRBV18 to TRBJ2-5, with 9 bases that match TRBD2. Germline CDR1 and CDR2: KGHSH and LQKENI. There are 16 residues in the CDR3. Trimming removed 8 bases from V and 4 bases from J; junction bases left unmatched: 14. The CDR3 DNA reads TGTGCCAGCCTTGACCGATTAGCGGGAGTGGGAGAGACCCAGTACTTC. Protein: CASLDRLAGVGETQYF.

With respect to this clone: A junction boundary mismatches the germline segment, possibly from a read error. The rearrangement uses TRBV9 and TRBJ2-1, with a possible D match to TRBD2 (5 bases). Germline V gene data show CDR1 as SGDLS and CDR2 as YYNGEE. This CDR3 region has 12 residues. The CDR3 DNA is TGTGCCAGCAGCGGAACTAGTCGGCTCTTGGTCTTC. Protein sequence: CASSGTSRLLVF. The whole variable domain, remainder taken from reference TRBV9 and TRBJ2-1, is DSGVTQTPKHLITATGQRVTLRCSPRSGDLSVYWYQQSLDQGLQFLIQYYNGEERAKGNILERFSAQQFPDLHSELNLSSLELGDSALYFCASSGTSRLLVFGPGTRLTVL.

The J gene is TRBJ2-7, the V gene TRBV6-6; weak D call: TRBD2 (5 bases). V gave up 5 bases and J gave up 0 bases, with 8 bases separating them. Germline V CDR1 and CDR2: MNHNY, SVGAGI (reference sequence). The CDR3 totals 13 residues. CDR3 DNA sequence: TGTGCCAGCAGTACAACTAGCTCCTACGAGCAGTACGTC. The encoded protein is CASSTTSSYEQYV.